This T cell receptor beta chain was sequenced during a study of blood T cell repertoires in COVID-19. Method: immunoSEQ multiplex PCR; TCRdb's copy keeps in-frame clones and lacks some. The sample contains about 280,000 clones, around 89% of which appear only once. The length of the CDR3 is 16 residues. The clonotype was recovered from a man aged 40-50 years with acute or convalescent COVID-19. This chain connects TRBV21-1 to TRBJ1-4. TRBV21-1 is a pseudogene. Sequences were obtained from peripheral blood. CDR3 nucleotide sequence: TGTGCCAGCAGCAAATTCCTGGGGGGGTTCGGCGTAAAACTGTTTTTT. Its protein product is CASSKFLGGFGVKLFF.